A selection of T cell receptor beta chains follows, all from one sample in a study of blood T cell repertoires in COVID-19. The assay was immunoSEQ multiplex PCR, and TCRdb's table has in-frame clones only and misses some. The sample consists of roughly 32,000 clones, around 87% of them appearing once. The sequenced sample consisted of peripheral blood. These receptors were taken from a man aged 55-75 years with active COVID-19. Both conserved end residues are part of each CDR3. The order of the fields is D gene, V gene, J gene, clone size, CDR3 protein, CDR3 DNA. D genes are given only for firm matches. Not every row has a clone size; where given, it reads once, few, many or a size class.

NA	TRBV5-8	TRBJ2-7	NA	CASSSATFGDAGIYEQYF	TGTGCCAGCAGCTCGGCGACGTTCGGCGATGCAGGGATATACGAGCAGTACTTC
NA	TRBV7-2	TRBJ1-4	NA	CASRLLAGVNEKLFF	TGTGCCAGCAGGTTACTGGCCGGGGTAAATGAAAAACTGTTTTTT
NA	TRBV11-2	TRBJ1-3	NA	CASSYSDWRPPGNTIYF	TGTGCCAGCAGCTACTCGGACTGGCGACCCCCCGGAAACACCATATATTTT
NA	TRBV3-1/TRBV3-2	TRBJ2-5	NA	CASSQGLQGGETQYF	TGTGCCAGCAGCCAAGGCCTTCAGGGGGGTGAGACCCAGTACTTC
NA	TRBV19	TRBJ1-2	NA	CASSPQGAGYTF	TGTGCCAGTAGTCCACAGGGCGCTGGCTACACCTTC
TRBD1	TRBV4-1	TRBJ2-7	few	CASSQEVTGGLEQYF	TGCGCCAGCAGCCAAGAAGTCACAGGGGGTCTCGAGCAGTACTTC
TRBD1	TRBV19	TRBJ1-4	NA	CASSRRGQGADEKLFF	TGTGCCAGTAGTCGACGCGGACAGGGGGCGGATGAAAAACTGTTTTTT
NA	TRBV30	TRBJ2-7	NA	CAWSRQPGYEQYF	TGTGCCTGGAGTCGGCAGCCAGGCTACGAGCAGTACTTC
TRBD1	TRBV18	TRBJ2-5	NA	CASSPGTGKETQYF	TGTGCCAGCTCACCCGGGACAGGGAAAGAGACCCAGTACTTC
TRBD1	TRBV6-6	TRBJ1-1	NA	CASTPDRDTEAFF	TGTGCCAGCACCCCGGACAGGGACACTGAAGCTTTCTTT
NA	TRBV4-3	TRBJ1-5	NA	CASSQGAAYQPQHF	TGCGCCAGCAGCCAAGGGGCCGCCTATCAGCCCCAGCATTTT
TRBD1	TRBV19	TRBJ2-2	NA	CASSSGQGSGAGELFF	TGTGCCAGTAGTAGCGGACAGGGTAGTGGCGCCGGGGAGCTGTTTTTT
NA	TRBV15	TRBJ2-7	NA	CATSRETSSYEQYF	TGTGCCACCAGCAGAGAAACGAGCTCCTACGAGCAGTACTTC
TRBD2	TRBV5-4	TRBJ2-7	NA	CASSQGLAGGAYEQYF	TGTGCCAGCAGCCAGGGACTAGCGGGGGGGGCCTACGAGCAGTACTTC
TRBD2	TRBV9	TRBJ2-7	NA	CASSVVAGGGYEQYF	TGTGCCAGCAGCGTAGTAGCGGGAGGGGGCTACGAGCAGTACTTC
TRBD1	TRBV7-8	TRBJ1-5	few	CASSLGTGRQPQHF	TGTGCCAGCAGCTTAGGGACAGGGCGGCAGCCCCAGCATTTT
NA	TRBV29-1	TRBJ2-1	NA	CSVEGRVRYNEQFF	TGCAGCGTTGAAGGACGGGTCCGGTACAATGAGCAGTTCTTC
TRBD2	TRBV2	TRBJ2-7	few	CASRLAGGRYEQYF	TGTGCCAGCAGGCTAGCGGGAGGGCGGTACGAGCAGTACTTC
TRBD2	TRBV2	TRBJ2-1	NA	CASVGSGGFSEQFF	TGTGCCAGCGTGGGTAGCGGGGGGTTCAGTGAGCAGTTCTTC
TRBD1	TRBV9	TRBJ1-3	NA	CASSVRDRGVAGNTIYF	TGTGCCAGCAGCGTCCGGGACAGGGGGGTAGCTGGAAACACCATATATTTT
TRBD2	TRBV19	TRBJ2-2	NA	CASSKRTRTSGYTGELFF	TGTGCCAGTAGTAAACGGACCCGAACTAGCGGGTACACCGGGGAGCTGTTTTTT
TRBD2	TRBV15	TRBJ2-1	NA	CATSRRLAGGPNEQFF	TGTGCCACCAGCCGGCGACTAGCGGGAGGGCCGAATGAGCAGTTCTTC
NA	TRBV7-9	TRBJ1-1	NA	CASSPSITGEAFF	TGTGCCAGCAGCCCTTCCATCACAGGGGAAGCTTTCTTT
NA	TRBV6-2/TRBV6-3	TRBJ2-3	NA	CASSRLSTDTQYF	TGTGCCAGCAGTCGACTTAGCACAGATACGCAGTATTTT
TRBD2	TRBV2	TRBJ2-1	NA	CASAGGMGYNEQFF	TGTGCCAGCGCCGGGGGGATGGGCTACAATGAGCAGTTCTTC
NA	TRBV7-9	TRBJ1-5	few	CASSTMGSNQPQHF	TGTGCCAGCAGCACGATGGGCAGCAATCAGCCCCAGCATTTT
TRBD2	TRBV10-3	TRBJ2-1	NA	CAISAQLAGGSGEQFF	TGTGCCATCAGTGCGCAACTAGCGGGAGGATCCGGAGAGCAGTTCTTC
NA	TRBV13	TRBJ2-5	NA	CASSFTSSAEEETQYF	TGTGCCAGCAGCTTTACTTCCTCGGCGGAGGAAGAGACCCAGTACTTC
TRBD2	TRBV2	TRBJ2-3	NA	CASISIAGDTDTQYF	TGTGCCAGCATCTCAATAGCGGGGGACACAGATACGCAGTATTTT
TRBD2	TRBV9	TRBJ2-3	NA	CASSVGGLGTDTQYF	TGTGCCAGCAGCGTAGGGGGACTAGGGACAGATACGCAGTATTTT
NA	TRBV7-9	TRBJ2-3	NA	CASQLAIPSTDTQYF	TGTGCCAGCCAGTTAGCGATACCTAGCACAGATACGCAGTATTTT
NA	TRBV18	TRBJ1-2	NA	CASSPRPEQANYGYTF	TGTGCCAGCTCACCACGCCCGGAGCAAGCTAACTATGGCTACACCTTC
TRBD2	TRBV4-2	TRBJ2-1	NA	CASSQEGAGLDNEQFF	TGTGCCAGCAGCCAAGAAGGAGCGGGGTTAGACAATGAGCAGTTCTTC
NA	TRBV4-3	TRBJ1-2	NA	CASSQDSKSSYYGYTF	TGCGCCAGCAGCCAAGATAGTAAGAGCTCATACTATGGCTACACCTTC
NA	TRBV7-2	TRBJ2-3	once	CASSLSRGSTDTQYF	TGTGCCAGCAGCTTAAGTCGGGGATCGACAGATACGCAGTATTTT
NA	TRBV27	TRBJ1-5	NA	CASSPETGVNQPQHF	TGTGCCAGCAGTCCCGAGACAGGAGTCAATCAGCCCCAGCATTTT
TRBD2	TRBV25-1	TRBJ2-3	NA	CASSDTGGLSDTQYF	TGTGCCAGCAGTGATACGGGGGGACTATCAGATACGCAGTATTTT
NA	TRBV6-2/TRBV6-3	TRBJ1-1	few	CASSYQGITEAFF	TGTGCCAGCAGTTACCAGGGGATTACTGAAGCTTTCTTT
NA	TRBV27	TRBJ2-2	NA	CASSLWPGELFF	TGTGCCAGCAGTTTATGGCCCGGGGAGCTGTTTTTT
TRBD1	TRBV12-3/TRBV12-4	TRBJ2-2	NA	CASRGSAGELFF	TGTGCCTCCAGGGGGTCTGCCGGGGAGCTGTTTTTT
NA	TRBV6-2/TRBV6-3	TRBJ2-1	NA	CASSRYRVHEQFF	TGTGCCAGCAGCCGCTACAGGGTGCATGAGCAGTTCTTC
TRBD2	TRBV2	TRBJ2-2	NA	CASSPGGENTGELFF	TGTGCCAGCAGCCCGGGGGGGGAGAACACCGGGGAGCTGTTTTTT
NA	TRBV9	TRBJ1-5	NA	CASSPGGGLEPQHF	TGTGCCAGCAGCCCAGGTGGGGGGTTGGAGCCCCAGCATTTT
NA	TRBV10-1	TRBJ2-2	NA	CARPNGGGASGELFF	TGCGCCAGACCGAATGGAGGGGGCGCGTCCGGGGAGCTGTTTTTT
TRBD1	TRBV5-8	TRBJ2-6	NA	CASSLEGGSSGANVLTF	TGTGCCAGCAGCTTGGAAGGGGGCAGCTCTGGGGCCAACGTCCTGACTTTC
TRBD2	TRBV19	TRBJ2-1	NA	CASSIAGLAGGNEQFF	TGTGCCAGTAGTATAGCGGGACTAGCGGGAGGTAATGAGCAGTTCTTC
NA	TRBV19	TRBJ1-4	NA	CASSFGGSNEKLFF	TGTGCCAGTAGTTTTGGTGGCTCTAATGAAAAACTGTTTTTT
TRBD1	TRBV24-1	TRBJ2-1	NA	CATSEGQYNEQFF	TGTGCCACCAGTGAGGGACAGTACAATGAGCAGTTCTTC